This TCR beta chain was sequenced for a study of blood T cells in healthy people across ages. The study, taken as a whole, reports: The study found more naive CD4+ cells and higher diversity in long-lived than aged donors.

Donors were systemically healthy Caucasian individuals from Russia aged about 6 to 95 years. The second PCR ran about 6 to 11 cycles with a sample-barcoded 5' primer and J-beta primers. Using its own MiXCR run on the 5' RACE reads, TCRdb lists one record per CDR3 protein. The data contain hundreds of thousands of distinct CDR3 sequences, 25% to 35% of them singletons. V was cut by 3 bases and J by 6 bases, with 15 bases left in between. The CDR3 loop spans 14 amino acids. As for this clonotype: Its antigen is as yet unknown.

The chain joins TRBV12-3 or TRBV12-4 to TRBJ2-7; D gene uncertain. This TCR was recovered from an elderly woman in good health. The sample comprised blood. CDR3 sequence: CASSFYYEAAEQYF. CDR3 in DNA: TGTGCCAGCAGTTTTTACTACGAGGCTGCCGAGCAGTACTTC.